The TCR beta chain described here comes from a study of blood T cell repertoires in COVID-19. Study at large: Specimens from acute and convalescent COVID-19 originated in the United States, Italy and Spain. Sample material is recorded as cDNA or gDNA derived from T cells, B-cell-depleted T cells, or PBMCs.

Per the authors' pipeline: Cell counts per sample came from amplifying reference gene primers. Assay: immunoSEQ multiplex PCR; the TCRdb copy retains only in-frame clones and omits some. V, J and clone size derive from that table, while D and trimming were established from the DNA sequence. The table includes approximately 75,000 clones, roughly 89% detected once. V was pared by 2 bases and J by 4 bases, with 10 bases of the junction left unmatched. The CDR3 length is 17 residues. The germline CDR1 and CDR2 sequences are MNHNS and SASEGT. The source material was peripheral blood. The rearrangement links TRBV6-1 to TRBJ2-3, with TRBD1 matching 9 bases. This TCR derives from a man aged 55 to 69 with acute or convalescent COVID-19. DNA for the CDR3: TGTGCCAGCAGTGAAATTAATGAGTGGACAGGGGCAGATACGCAGTATTTT. Translation gives CASSEINEWTGADTQYF.